The sequence of this T cell receptor beta chain was determined in a study of blood T cell repertoires in COVID-19. Libraries were prepared by immunoSEQ multiplex PCR; TCRdb keeps only in-frame clonotypes and omits some of them. The table lists 90,000 to 130,000 clones, roughly 83% of them singletons. This clonotype was sampled from a woman aged 70 to 79 with acute or convalescent COVID-19. The sample taken for sequencing was peripheral blood.

CDR3 DNA: TGTGCCAGCAGCTCAAAGACTAGCGGGGGGTCTAGCACAGATACGCAGTATTTT. This encodes CASSSKTSGGSSTDTQYF. V gene TRBV5-4 combines with J gene TRBJ2-3; 13 nucleotides align to TRBD2. Germline V lookup: CDR1 SGHNT, CDR2 YYREEE (reference sequence). The CDR3 sequence is 18 residues long. Trimming at V came to 3 bases and at J to 0 bases, leaving 7 bases not matched to a gene.